This T cell receptor beta chain derives from a study of T cell clones after liver transplantation. Across the study: In this trial, immunosuppression withdrawal was attempted within 2 years of liver transplant.

The table lists this clone with a count of one. Its antigen is not known. The table came from immunoSEQ multiplex PCR; TCRdb's copy has only in-frame clones and leaves some out. The sample has over 45,000 clones, over 55% seen once; the top ten hold over 9.5%. The study, taken as a whole, reports: Migration into the graft, not deletion, may explain lost graft donor-reactive T cells.

The V gene's germline CDR1 is SGDLS and CDR2 YYNGEE. V trimming: 5 bases; J trimming: 4 bases; junction bases outside the gene matches: 6. CDR3 length equals 15 residues. Sorting of unstimulated PBMCs yielded separate CD3+CD4+ and CD3+CD8+ fractions. The genes are TRBV9 and TRBJ2-3; the match to TRBD2 covers 11 bases. The sample here was CD4+ T cells from blood, taken roughly 55 months after liver transplant. The clonotype was recovered from a human patient who received a liver transplant. Some T cells may be provided by the graft donor. In nucleotides, the CDR3 is TGTGCCAGCAGTCCTACTAGCGGGGGACCAGATACGCAGTATTTT. Residues: CASSPTSGGPDTQYF.